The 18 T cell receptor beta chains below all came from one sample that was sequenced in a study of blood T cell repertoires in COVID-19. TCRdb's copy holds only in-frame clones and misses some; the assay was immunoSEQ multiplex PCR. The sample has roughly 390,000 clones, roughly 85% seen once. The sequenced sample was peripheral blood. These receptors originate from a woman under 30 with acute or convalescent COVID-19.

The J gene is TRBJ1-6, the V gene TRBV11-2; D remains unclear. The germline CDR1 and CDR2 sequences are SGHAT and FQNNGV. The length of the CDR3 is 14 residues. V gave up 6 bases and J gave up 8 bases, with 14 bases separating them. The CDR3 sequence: CASRSPLPDSPLHF. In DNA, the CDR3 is TGTGCCAGCAGATCCCCCCTCCCGGATTCACCCCTCCACTTT.

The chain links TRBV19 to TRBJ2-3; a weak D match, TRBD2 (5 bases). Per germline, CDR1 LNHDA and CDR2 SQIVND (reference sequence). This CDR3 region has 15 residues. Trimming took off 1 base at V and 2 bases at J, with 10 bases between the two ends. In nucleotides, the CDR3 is TGTGCCAGTAGTATAGTCAGGCGGGCCACAGATACGCAGTATTTT. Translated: CASSIVRRATDTQYF. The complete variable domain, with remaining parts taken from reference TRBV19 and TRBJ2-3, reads DGGITQSPKYLFRKEGQNVTLSCEQNLNHDAMYWYRQDPGQGLRLIYYSQIVNDFQKGDIAEGYSVSREKKESFPLTVTSAQKNPTAFYLCASSIVRRATDTQYFGPGTRLTVL.

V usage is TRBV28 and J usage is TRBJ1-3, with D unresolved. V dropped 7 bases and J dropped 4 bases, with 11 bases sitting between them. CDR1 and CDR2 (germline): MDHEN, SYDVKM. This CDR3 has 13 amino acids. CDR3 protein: CASIQALGNTIYF. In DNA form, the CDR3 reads TGTGCCAGCATCCAAGCGTTGGGAAACACCATATATTTT.

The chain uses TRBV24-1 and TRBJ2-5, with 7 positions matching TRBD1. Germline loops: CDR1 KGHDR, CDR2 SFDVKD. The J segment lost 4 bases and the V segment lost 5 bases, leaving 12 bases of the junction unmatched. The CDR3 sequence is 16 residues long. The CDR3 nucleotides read TGTGCCACCAGTGCCGGGGACCGACAGGGCTCAGAGACCCAGTACTTC. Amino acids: CATSAGDRQGSETQYF.

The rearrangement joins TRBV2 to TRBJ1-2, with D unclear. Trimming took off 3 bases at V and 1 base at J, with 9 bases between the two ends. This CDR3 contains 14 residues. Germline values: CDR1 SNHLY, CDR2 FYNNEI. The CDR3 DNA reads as TGTGCCAGCAGTGATCGAGGAATTAACTATGGCTACACCTTC. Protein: CASSDRGINYGYTF.

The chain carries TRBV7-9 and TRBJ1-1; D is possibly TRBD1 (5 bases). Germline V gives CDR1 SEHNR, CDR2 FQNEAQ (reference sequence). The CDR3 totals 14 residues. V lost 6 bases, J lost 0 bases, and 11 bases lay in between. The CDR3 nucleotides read TGTGCCAGCAGTTACGGGGGAGTGAACACTGAAGCTTTCTTT. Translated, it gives CASSYGGVNTEAFF.

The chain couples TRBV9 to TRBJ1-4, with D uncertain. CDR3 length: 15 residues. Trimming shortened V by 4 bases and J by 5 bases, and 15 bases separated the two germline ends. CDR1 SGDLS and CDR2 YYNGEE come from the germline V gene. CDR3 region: CASSPGAPRNEKLFF. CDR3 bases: TGTGCCAGCAGCCCCGGAGCGCCTCGGAATGAAAAACTGTTTTTT.

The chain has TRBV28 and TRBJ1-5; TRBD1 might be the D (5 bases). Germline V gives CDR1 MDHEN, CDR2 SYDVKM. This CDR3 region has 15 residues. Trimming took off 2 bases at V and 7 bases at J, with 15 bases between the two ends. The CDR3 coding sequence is TGTGCCAGCAGTTTAGGGTCAGGGTTTAGACAGCCCCAGCATTTT. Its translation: CASSLGSGFRQPQHF.

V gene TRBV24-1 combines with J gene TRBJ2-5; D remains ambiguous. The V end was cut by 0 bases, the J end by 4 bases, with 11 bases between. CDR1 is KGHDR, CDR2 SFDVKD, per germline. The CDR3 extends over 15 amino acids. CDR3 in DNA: TGTGCCACCAGTGATTTGCCTCGATCGCGAGAGACCCAGTACTTC. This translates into CATSDLPRSRETQYF.

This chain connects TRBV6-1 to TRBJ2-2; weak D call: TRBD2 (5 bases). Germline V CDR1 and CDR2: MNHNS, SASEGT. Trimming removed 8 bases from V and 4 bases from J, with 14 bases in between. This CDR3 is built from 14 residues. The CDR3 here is CASLLDSSTGELFF. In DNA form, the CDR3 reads TGTGCCAGCTTACTGGACTCCTCCACCGGGGAGCTGTTTTTT.

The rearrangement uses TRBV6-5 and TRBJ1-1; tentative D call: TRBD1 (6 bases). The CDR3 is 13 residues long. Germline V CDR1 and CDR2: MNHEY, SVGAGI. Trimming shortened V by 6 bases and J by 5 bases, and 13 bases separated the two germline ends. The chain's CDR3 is CASSPQGRTEAFF. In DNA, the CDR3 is TGTGCCAGCAGCCCACAGGGTCGGACTGAAGCTTTCTTT.

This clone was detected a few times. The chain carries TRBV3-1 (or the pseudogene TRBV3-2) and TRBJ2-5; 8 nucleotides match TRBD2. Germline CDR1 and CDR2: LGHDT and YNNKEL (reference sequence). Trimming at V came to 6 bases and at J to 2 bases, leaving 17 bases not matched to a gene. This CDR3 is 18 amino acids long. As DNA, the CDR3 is TGTGCCAGCAGTACTCCAAGCCAGGCGGGGGGAATTCAAGAGACCCAGTACTTC. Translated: CASSTPSQAGGIQETQYF.

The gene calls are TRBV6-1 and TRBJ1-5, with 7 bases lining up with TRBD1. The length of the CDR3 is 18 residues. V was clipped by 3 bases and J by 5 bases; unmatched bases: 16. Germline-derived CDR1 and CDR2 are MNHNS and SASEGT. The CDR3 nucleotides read TGTGCCAGCAGTGATCAATGGAGGAGACAGGGCCTTCATCAGCCCCAGCATTTT. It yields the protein CASSDQWRRQGLHQPQHF.

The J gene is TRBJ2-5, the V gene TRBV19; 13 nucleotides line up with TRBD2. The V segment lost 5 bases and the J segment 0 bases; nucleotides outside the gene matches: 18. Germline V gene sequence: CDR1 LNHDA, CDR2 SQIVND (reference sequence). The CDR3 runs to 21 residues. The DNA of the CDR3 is TGTGCCAGTAGTCAATACTCTCGGACTAGCGGGGGCCGGCCGAACCAAGAGACCCAGTACTTC. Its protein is CASSQYSRTSGGRPNQETQYF.

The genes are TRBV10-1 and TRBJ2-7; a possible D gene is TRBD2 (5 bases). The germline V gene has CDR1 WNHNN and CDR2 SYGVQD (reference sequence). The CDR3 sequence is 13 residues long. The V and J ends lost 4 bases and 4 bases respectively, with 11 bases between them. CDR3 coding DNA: TGCGCCAGCAGTGGAGGGTTGGGGTACGAGCAGTACTTC. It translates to CASSGGLGYEQYF.

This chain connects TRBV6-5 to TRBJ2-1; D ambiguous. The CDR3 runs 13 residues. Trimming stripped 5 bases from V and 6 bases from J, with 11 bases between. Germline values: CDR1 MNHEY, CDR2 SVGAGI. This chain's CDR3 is CASSPIELNEQFF. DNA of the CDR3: TGTGCCAGCAGTCCAATTGAGCTCAATGAGCAGTTCTTC.

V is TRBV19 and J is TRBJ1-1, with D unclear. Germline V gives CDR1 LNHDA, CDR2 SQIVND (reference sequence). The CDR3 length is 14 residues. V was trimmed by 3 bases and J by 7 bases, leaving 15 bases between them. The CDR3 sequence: CASSIGRRSGEAFF. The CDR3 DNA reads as TGTGCCAGTAGTATCGGACGTCGGAGCGGTGAAGCTTTCTTT.

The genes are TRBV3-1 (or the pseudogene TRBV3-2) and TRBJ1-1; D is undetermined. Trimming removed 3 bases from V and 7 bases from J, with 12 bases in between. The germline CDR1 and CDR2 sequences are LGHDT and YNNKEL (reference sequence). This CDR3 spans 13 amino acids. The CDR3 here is CASSQGFRFEAFF. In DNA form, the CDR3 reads TGTGCCAGCAGCCAGGGCTTTAGGTTTGAAGCTTTCTTT.